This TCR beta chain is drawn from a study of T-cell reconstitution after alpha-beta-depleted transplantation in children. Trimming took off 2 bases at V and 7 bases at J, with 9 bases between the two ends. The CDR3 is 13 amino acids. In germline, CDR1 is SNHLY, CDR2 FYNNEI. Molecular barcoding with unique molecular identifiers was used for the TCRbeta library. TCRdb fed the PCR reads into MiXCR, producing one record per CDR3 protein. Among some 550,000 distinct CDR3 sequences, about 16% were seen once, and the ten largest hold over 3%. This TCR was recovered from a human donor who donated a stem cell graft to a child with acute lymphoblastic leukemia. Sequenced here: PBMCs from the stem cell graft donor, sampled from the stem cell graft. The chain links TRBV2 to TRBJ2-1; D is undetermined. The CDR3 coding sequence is TGTGCCAGCAGTGAACCAGGCAGGAATGAGCAGTTCTTC. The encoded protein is CASSEPGRNEQFF.